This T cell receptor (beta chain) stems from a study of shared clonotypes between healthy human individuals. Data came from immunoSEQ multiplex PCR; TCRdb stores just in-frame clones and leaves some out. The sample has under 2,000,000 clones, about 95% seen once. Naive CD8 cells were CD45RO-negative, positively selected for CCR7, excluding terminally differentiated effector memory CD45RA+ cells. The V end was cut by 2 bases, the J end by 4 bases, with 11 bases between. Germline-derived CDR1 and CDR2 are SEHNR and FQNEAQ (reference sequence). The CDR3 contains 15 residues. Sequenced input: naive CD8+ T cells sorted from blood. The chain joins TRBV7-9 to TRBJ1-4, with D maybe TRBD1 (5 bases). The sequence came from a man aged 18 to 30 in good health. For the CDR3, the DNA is TGTGCCAGCAGCTTAACCCAGGGTGGTAATGAAAAACTGTTTTTT. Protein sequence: CASSLTQGGNEKLFF.